One and the same sample provided the 29 T cell receptor beta chains below, sequenced in a study of molecular identifiers for immune sequencing clone quantification. TCRdb fed the PCR reads into MiXCR, producing one record per CDR3 protein. In the table there are around 460,000 distinct CDR3 sequences, roughly a fifth of which are singletons. Material: naive CD8+ T cells from blood, with Jurkat cell RNA spiked in. Indicated subset: FACS-sorted CD8+CD4-CCR7+CD45RA+ naive T cells. Source of these receptors: a human donor in good health. Some libraries in this study had Jurkat cell RNA spiked in.

This clonotype was detected ten times or more. The chain carries TRBV5-1 and TRBJ2-2; TRBD2 aligns across 10 bases. This CDR3 region has 16 residues. CDR1 SGHRS and CDR2 YFSETQ come from the germline V gene. V lost 4 bases, J lost 1 base, and 4 bases stayed unmatched. The CDR3 sequence: CASSATSGENTGELFF. CDR3 DNA sequence: TGCGCCAGCAGCGCCACTAGCGGGGAGAACACCGGGGAGCTGTTTTTT.

This clonotype was found many times. V usage is TRBV6-5 and J usage is TRBJ2-3; maybe TRBD1 (6 bases). Between the trimmed V and J ends, which lost 0 bases and 5 bases, there was a span of 9 bases. There are 14 residues in the CDR3. CDR1 MNHEY and CDR2 SVGAGI come from the germline V gene. The CDR3 loop is CASSYSGARDTQYF. The CDR3 DNA sequence: TGTGCCAGCAGTTACTCGGGGGCGAGAGATACGCAGTATTTT.

There are many counts of this clonotype. The genes are TRBV6-6 and TRBJ2-3, with D maybe TRBD2 (6 bases). The germline V gene encodes CDR1 MNHNY and CDR2 SVGAGI (reference sequence). The CDR3 is 16 amino acids. V shed 1 base and J shed 1 base, with 12 bases lying between them. The CDR3, as DNA: TGTGCCAGCAGTTACTTTCGCGGGATTGGCACAGATACGCAGTATTTT. Its protein product is CASSYFRGIGTDTQYF.

This clonotype was picked up many times. The chain is built from TRBV7-9 and TRBJ1-1, with 11 bases lining up with TRBD1. Germline CDR1 and CDR2: SEHNR and FQNEAQ (reference sequence). This CDR3 region has 13 residues. V lost 11 bases, J lost 7 bases, and 9 bases stayed unmatched. The CDR3 is CAERTGGLDEAFF. CDR3 DNA: TGTGCCGAGCGGACAGGGGGCTTGGATGAAGCTTTCTTT.

About this clonotype: As the CDR3 is not closed by the conserved phenylalanine or tryptophan, this likely results from a read error. The V and J genes are TRBV5-3 and TRBJ2-3, with D hard to call. TRBV5-3 is designated an ORF whose function remains uncertain. This CDR3 is built from 12 residues. DNA for the CDR3: TGTGCCAGCAGCTACAGAACAGATACGCAGTATCTT. It specifies CASSYRTDTQYL.

About this clonotype: A read error may be the cause here, since a much bigger clone is one base away. The chain employs TRBV20-1 and TRBJ1-5, with 9 nucleotides matching TRBD1. The V segment lost 2 bases and the J segment 7 bases; nucleotides outside the gene matches: 9. The germline CDR1 and CDR2 sequences are DFQATT and SNEGSKA (reference sequence). The CDR3 contains 15 residues. CDR3 coding DNA: TGCAGTGCTAGACTGGGGGACAGGGAGGGACAGCCCCAGCATTTT. Its protein is CSARLGDREGQPQHF.

This clonotype was picked up many times. The CDR3 DNA is TGCAGTGCCAGGGGTAGGGGGGGCGAGACATCCTACGAGCAGTACTTC. Residues: CSARGRGGETSYEQYF. V and J are TRBV20-1 and TRBJ2-7; D perhaps matches TRBD2 (7 bases). Germline CDR1 reads DFQATT; CDR2 reads SNEGSKA (reference sequence). Trimming cost V 6 bases and J 1 base, with 22 bases left between them. CDR3 size: 16 residues.

This clonotype was recorded at least ten times. The rearrangement uses TRBV27 and TRBJ2-7; no firm D call. The CDR3 runs to 14 residues. The V and J ends lost 6 bases and 2 bases respectively, with 14 bases between them. CDR1 and CDR2 from the germline V gene are MNHEY and SMNVEV (reference sequence). The CDR3 protein is CASRRPGAPYEQYF. As DNA, the CDR3 is TGTGCCAGCAGGAGACCGGGTGCCCCCTACGAGCAGTACTTC.

V and J are TRBV29-1 and TRBJ2-7; possibly TRBD2 for D (6 bases). The V end lost 7 bases, the J end lost 7 bases, and 17 bases lay between the germline ends. The CDR3 runs 12 residues. Germline CDR1 SQVTM, CDR2 ANQGSEA. CDR3 amino acids: CSGRDGGWEQYF. In DNA, the CDR3 is TGCAGCGGAAGGGACGGGGGTTGGGAGCAGTACTTC.

This clonotype was seen at least ten times. The V and J genes are TRBV7-9 and TRBJ2-1; 10 bases line up with TRBD2. The CDR3 totals 14 residues. Trimming took 5 bases from V and 6 from J; bases not matched to a gene: 4. CDR1 is SEHNR and CDR2 is FQNEAQ in the germline V gene (reference sequence). The CDR3 loop reads CASSPGLASNEQFF. The CDR3 bases are TGTGCCAGCAGCCCGGGACTAGCGTCCAATGAGCAGTTCTTC.

This clonotype was found a few times. CDR3 sequence reads: CASSLSALGGSYEQYF. The CDR3 region has the DNA TGTGCCAGCAGTTTATCTGCCTTGGGGGGTTCCTACGAGCAGTACTTC. The rearrangement links TRBV27 to TRBJ2-7; D is possibly TRBD2 (6 bases). The CDR3 is made up of 16 amino acids. V was clipped by 0 bases and J by 1 base, with 13 bases between them. CDR1 MNHEY and CDR2 SMNVEV come from the germline V gene (reference sequence).

A word on this clonotype: This may come from a read error, since a much larger clone is one base off. The chain is built from TRBV5-3 and TRBJ2-3; 7 nucleotides align to TRBD1. TRBV5-3 is designated an ORF whose function remains uncertain. The CDR3 covers 15 residues. In nucleotides, the CDR3 is TGTGCCAGCAGCTTATACAGGGGCGCGACAGATACGCGGTATTTT. Translation gives CASSLYRGATDTRYF.

This clonotype was observed many times. This rearrangement joins TRBV29-1 to TRBJ2-2; D call uncertain. CDR1 is SQVTM, CDR2 ANQGSEA, per germline. V was pared by 3 bases and J by 7 bases, with 12 bases between. The CDR3 has 13 residues. CDR3 loop: CSVESLADGELFF. The CDR3 region has the DNA TGCAGCGTTGAGTCTTTGGCTGACGGGGAGCTGTTTTTT.

This clonotype was seen more than once but under ten times. The J gene is TRBJ1-2, the V gene TRBV6-5; D may be TRBD1 (5 bases). The CDR3 covers 13 residues. V lost 2 bases and J 6 bases, leaving 10 bases between the germline ends. Germline CDR1 reads MNHEY; CDR2 reads SVGAGI. The CDR3 region has the DNA TGTGCCAGCAGTTACAAGGGGAGGAATGGCTACACCTTC. Protein product: CASSYKGRNGYTF.

This clonotype appeared many times. The chain has TRBV2 and TRBJ2-7; D may match TRBD1 or TRBD2 (5 bases each). The CDR3 contains 15 residues. Germline loops: CDR1 SNHLY, CDR2 FYNNEI. V lost 5 bases, J lost 2 bases, and 16 bases lay in between. The CDR3 sequence is CASSFYRDGTYEQYF. The CDR3 bases are TGTGCCAGCAGTTTTTACCGGGACGGAACCTACGAGCAGTACTTC. Filled out from reference TRBV2 and TRBJ2-7, the complete variable domain reads EPEVTQTPSHQVTQMGQEVILRCVPISNHLYFYWYRQILGQKVEFLVSFYNNEISEKSEIFDDQFSVERPDGSNFTLKIRSTKLEDSAMYFCASSFYRDGTYEQYFGPGTRLTVT.

This clonotype occurred a few times. The conserved phenylalanine or tryptophan normally closing the CDR3 is absent here, so this likely arose from a read error. J is TRBJ2-3 and V is TRBV19; a weak D match, TRBD2 (6 bases). The CDR3 totals 15 residues. V was shortened by 9 bases and J by 4 bases, with 20 bases between the two germline ends. Per the germline V gene, CDR1 is LNHDA and CDR2 is SQIVND (reference sequence). The CDR3 DNA sequence: TGTGCCAGCCACGATCCGACTAGTGTCCCAGATACGCAGTATCTT. This gives the protein CASHDPTSVPDTQYL.

This clonotype occurred a few times. The chain is built from TRBV19 and TRBJ2-7, with D possibly matching TRBD2 (6 bases). The CDR3 is 13 amino acids. Germline-derived CDR1 and CDR2 are LNHDA and SQIVND (reference sequence). The V and J ends lost 5 bases and 4 bases respectively, with 12 bases between them. The CDR3 is CASSFGSQYEQYF. Written as DNA, the CDR3 is TGTGCCAGTAGTTTCGGGAGTCAGTACGAGCAGTACTTC. Using reference TRBV19 and TRBJ2-7 for the parts outside the CDR3, the full variable domain is DGGITQSPKYLFRKEGQNVTLSCEQNLNHDAMYWYRQDPGQGLRLIYYSQIVNDFQKGDIAEGYSVSREKKESFPLTVTSAQKNPTAFYLCASSFGSQYEQYFGPGTRLTVT.

This sequence joins TRBV7-9 and TRBJ2-7; 10 nucleotides match TRBD1. V dropped 5 bases and J dropped 2; count of bases not matched to a gene: 9. CDR3 length: 16 residues. Germline V CDR1 and CDR2: SEHNR, FQNEAQ (reference sequence). CDR3 region: CASSPGGQGFPYEQYF. CDR3 nucleotide sequence: TGTGCCAGCAGCCCGGGGGGACAGGGGTTCCCCTACGAGCAGTACTTC.

The chain joins TRBV20-1 to TRBJ2-1; 7 nucleotides match TRBD2. The V gene end was trimmed by 3 bases and the J gene end by 4 bases; junction bases not matched to a gene: 9. CDR3 length: 15 amino acids. Per germline, CDR1 DFQATT and CDR2 SNEGSKA (reference sequence). DNA for the CDR3: TGCAGTGCTAGCAGTCTAGCGGAAACTTACAATGAGCAGTTCTTC. It encodes CSASSLAETYNEQFF.

This clonotype occurred a few times. This chain joins TRBV4-1 and TRBJ1-2; possibly TRBD1 for D (5 bases). Germline V gene sequence: CDR1 MGHRA, CDR2 YSYEKL. This CDR3 has 16 amino acids. Trimming removed 0 bases from V and 4 bases from J, with 15 bases in between. The CDR3 loop reads CASSQENPGSGYGYTF. In DNA form, the CDR3 reads TGCGCCAGCAGCCAAGAGAATCCAGGGTCAGGCTATGGCTACACCTTC.

The chain links TRBV30 to TRBJ2-1; the D is unclear. The V end lost 0 bases, the J end lost 4 bases, and 10 bases lay between the germline ends. CDR3 length: 14 residues. Germline loops: CDR1 GTSNPN, CDR2 SVGIG (reference sequence). The CDR3 protein is CAWSVLGNYNEQFF. The CDR3 DNA follows: TGTGCCTGGAGTGTGCTGGGGAATTACAATGAGCAGTTCTTC.

Points on this clonotype: This may come from a read error, since a much larger clone is one base off. V and J are TRBV5-1 and TRBJ2-7; TRBD2 matches 8 bases. The CDR3 consists of 14 residues. Germline V gene lookup returns CDR1 SGHRS and CDR2 YFSETQ. This CDR3 is CASSLDGRGYERYF. In nucleotides, the CDR3 is TGCGCCAGCAGCTTGGACGGGAGGGGGTACGAGCGGTACTTC.

This clonotype occurred a few times. This may stem from a read error, because a much larger clone lies one nucleotide away. Here the CDR3 DNA reads TGTGCCAGCAGGCACTCCTACGAGCAGTACTTC. Protein: CASRHSYEQYF. The chain employs TRBV27 and TRBJ2-7; D remains ambiguous. The germline CDR1 and CDR2 sequences are MNHEY and SMNVEV (reference sequence). V was pared by 6 bases and J by 0 bases, with 3 bases between. This CDR3 contains 11 residues.

This clonotype was seen repeatedly, ten times or more. This chain links TRBV6-5 with TRBJ2-3; D remains unclear. The CDR3 spans 13 residues. Germline CDR1 is MNHEY and CDR2 is SVGAGI. The germline V and J ends were trimmed by 7 bases and 0 bases, with 8 bases remaining between them. CDR3 nucleotides: TGTGCCAGCAAAGTTCAAAGCACAGATACGCAGTATTTT. Translation: CASKVQSTDTQYF.

Details on this clonotype: Since a much larger clone is just one base distant, this may be a read error. The CDR3 ends on some other residue instead of the conserved phenylalanine or tryptophan, so this is likely a read error. The chain employs TRBV12-3 or TRBV12-4 and TRBJ1-5; TRBD1 is a possible D gene (5 bases). Trimming took 2 bases from V and 3 from J, leaving 11 bases between them. The CDR3 consists of 15 residues. CDR3 loop: CASSLTGGYNQPQHL. CDR3 bases: TGTGCCAGCAGTTTAACCGGGGGTTACAATCAGCCCCAGCATTTA.

As for this clonotype: The CDR3 carries no conserved terminal phenylalanine or tryptophan, so it likely arises from a read error. The rearrangement joins TRBV27 to TRBJ1-1; D is uncertain. V was cut by 5 bases and J by 1 base, with 8 bases left in between. The length of the CDR3 is 13 residues. Germline V gene sequence: CDR1 MNHEY, CDR2 SMNVEV (reference sequence). The CDR3 DNA reads TGTGCCAGCAGTGTCCAGTGGAACACTGAAGCTTTCCTT. Translated, it gives CASSVQWNTEAFL.

Many counts were recorded for this clonotype. The J gene is TRBJ1-5, the V gene TRBV28, with a tentative D call TRBD1 (6 bases). Trimming pared 1 base from V and 0 bases from J, leaving 7 bases between. Germline V gives CDR1 MDHEN, CDR2 SYDVKM. This CDR3 has 15 amino acids. The CDR3 bases are TGTGCCAGCAGTTTATACAGGGATAGCAATCAGCCCCAGCATTTT. It yields the protein CASSLYRDSNQPQHF.

For this clonotype: At one end the junction does not follow the germline gene, possibly because of a read error. The chain recombines TRBV28 with TRBJ2-7, with D perhaps matching TRBD2 (6 bases). This CDR3 contains 14 residues. Germline loops: CDR1 MDHEN, CDR2 SYDVKM. Here the CDR3 reads CAGSRRVFAYEQYF. The CDR3, as DNA: TGTGCCGGCAGTCGGAGGGTTTTCGCCTACGAGCAGTACTTC.

This clonotype was counted a few times. The genes are TRBV4-3 and TRBJ1-2; 8 bases fit TRBD1. From germline, CDR1 is LGHNA and CDR2 YSLEER. J gave up 4 bases and V 0 bases, and 7 bases lay outside the gene matches. There are 16 residues in the CDR3. The chain's CDR3 is CASSQDRPGGSYGYTF. The CDR3 nucleotides read TGCGCCAGCAGCCAAGATCGGCCAGGGGGCAGCTATGGCTACACCTTC.